These 11 T cell receptor beta chains were all obtained from the same sample, sequenced in a study of blood T cell repertoires in COVID-19. The repertoire was sequenced with immunoSEQ multiplex PCR; TCRdb's copy has only in-frame clones and lacks some. This table holds 360,000 or so clones, nearly 90% found once. The sample consisted of PBMCs or T cells enriched from blood (not recorded which). All receptors derive from a woman younger than 45 who had recovered from COVID-19.

The chain uses TRBV7-8 and TRBJ1-2; 9 nucleotides agree with TRBD1. Per germline, CDR1 SGHVS and CDR2 FQNEAQ. The CDR3 contains 15 residues. With 4 bases clipped from V and 4 bases from J, the junction kept 7 bases outside the gene matches. Here the CDR3 reads CASSSHRGPGYGYTF. For the CDR3, the DNA is TGTGCCAGCAGCTCCCACAGGGGGCCAGGCTATGGCTACACCTTC.

This chain connects TRBV30 to TRBJ2-2; D might be TRBD1 (5 bases). This CDR3 spans 14 amino acids. V dropped 5 bases and J dropped 1 base, with 11 bases sitting between them. The germline gives CDR1 GTSNPN, CDR2 SVGIG (reference sequence). Here the CDR3 reads CAWQGLWNTGELFF. Written as DNA, the CDR3 is TGTGCCTGGCAGGGATTATGGAACACCGGGGAGCTGTTTTTT.

The genes are TRBV6-2 or TRBV6-3 and TRBJ1-2, with 8 bases lining up with TRBD1. The V segment lost 6 bases and the J segment 2 bases; nucleotides outside the gene matches: 5. The CDR3 loop spans 14 amino acids. The germline gives CDR1 MNHEY, CDR2 SVGEGT. CDR3 sequence reads: CASSLDRVNYGYTF. CDR3 in DNA: TGTGCCAGCAGCCTGGACAGGGTGAACTATGGCTACACCTTC.

The V call is TRBV9, the J call TRBJ1-3, with D uncertain. Germline loops: CDR1 SGDLS, CDR2 YYNGEE. V gave up 0 bases and J gave up 0 bases, with 16 bases separating them. This CDR3 has 18 amino acids. In nucleotides, the CDR3 is TGTGCCAGCAGCGTAGACCTCCGAGACTCGGCCTCTGGAAACACCATATATTTT. It specifies CASSVDLRDSASGNTIYF.

The table lists this clone with a count of one. V gene TRBV5-1 combines with J gene TRBJ2-1; a possible D gene is TRBD2 (7 bases). The V gene lost 4 bases and the J gene lost 2 bases, with 13 bases spanning the gap. This CDR3 region has 15 residues. The germline V gene has CDR1 SGHRS and CDR2 YFSETQ. CDR3 sequence reads: CASSPGGGTYNEQFF. Written as DNA, the CDR3 is TGCGCCAGCAGCCCTGGGGGGGGCACCTACAATGAGCAGTTCTTC.

This clone showed up just once. The J gene is TRBJ1-1, the V gene TRBV4-1, with D perhaps TRBD1 (6 bases). The CDR3 extends over 14 amino acids. Deletions cut 3 bases from V and 9 bases from J, with 17 bases between. Germline assignment: CDR1 MGHRA and CDR2 YSYEKL. The CDR3 region has the DNA TGCGCCAGCAGCCATTCACAGGGTTTGACTAAAGCTTTCTTT. This gives the protein CASSHSQGLTKAFF.

J is TRBJ1-5 and V is TRBV28; maybe TRBD1 (6 bases). The CDR3 sequence is 16 residues long. The V gene's germline CDR1 is MDHEN and CDR2 SYDVKM. V lost 5 bases, J lost 3 bases, and 17 bases lay in between. The CDR3 region is CASSRRTVSYNQPQHF. In DNA form, the CDR3 reads TGTGCCAGCAGTCGTAGGACAGTTTCCTACAATCAGCCCCAGCATTTT.

This rearrangement joins TRBV7-6 to TRBJ1-2, with a tentative D call TRBD1 (5 bases). Germline V CDR1 and CDR2: SGHVS, FNYEAQ. V was trimmed by 5 bases and J by 3 bases, leaving 19 bases between them. The CDR3 sequence is 16 residues long. Here the CDR3 DNA reads TGTGCCAGCAGCCCGACCGGGGGTGGGGTAGACTATGGCTACACCTTC. Translation gives CASSPTGGGVDYGYTF.

This chain links TRBV9 with TRBJ1-1; 8 nucleotides align to TRBD1. CDR3 length equals 15 residues. The V and J ends lost 3 bases and 0 bases, in that order; junction bases with no gene match: 4. CDR1 is SGDLS and CDR2 is YYNGEE in the germline V gene. CDR3 bases: TGTGCCAGCAGCGGACGCAGGGGGCTGAACACTGAAGCTTTCTTT. Protein sequence: CASSGRRGLNTEAFF. Complete variable domain (other parts from reference TRBV9 and TRBJ1-1): DSGVTQTPKHLITATGQRVTLRCSPRSGDLSVYWYQQSLDQGLQFLIQYYNGEERAKGNILERFSAQQFPDLHSELNLSSLELGDSALYFCASSGRRGLNTEAFFGQGTRLTVV.

The rearrangement links TRBV5-1 to TRBJ2-2, with 15 bases that match TRBD2. Germline V lookup: CDR1 SGHRS, CDR2 YFSETQ. This CDR3 has 16 residues. Losses at the gene ends were 4 bases for V and 7 bases for J; bases not matched to a gene: 5. The CDR3 sequence is CASSTGLAGGFGELFF. The CDR3 DNA reads TGCGCCAGCAGCACGGGACTAGCGGGAGGTTTCGGGGAGCTGTTTTTT. The whole variable domain, filled in from reference TRBV5-1 and TRBJ2-2, reads KAGVTQTPRYLIKTRGQQVTLSCSPISGHRSVSWYQQTPGQGLQFLFEYFSETQRNKGNFPGRFSGRQFSNSRSEMNVSTLELGDSALYLCASSTGLAGGFGELFFGEGSRLTVL.

The J gene is TRBJ1-1, the V gene TRBV29-1; D gene ambiguous. The CDR3 consists of 13 residues. Trimming took off 1 base at V and 10 bases at J, with 16 bases between the two ends. Germline V CDR1 and CDR2: SQVTM, ANQGSEA. Here the CDR3 reads CSVEAGGRGRAFF. The CDR3 DNA sequence: TGCAGCGTTGAAGCCGGCGGAAGAGGTCGAGCTTTCTTT.